These T cell receptor beta chains were read from a single sample in a study of shared clonotypes between healthy human individuals. Method: immunoSEQ multiplex PCR; TCRdb's copy keeps in-frame clones and lacks some. The sample contains about 2 million clones, around 95% of which appear only once. Sequencing was done on a sample of naive CD4+ T cells sorted from blood. The receptors stem from a man younger than 35 in good health. CDR3s include the opening cysteine and the closing phenylalanine or tryptophan. D genes are given only for firm matches. Clone size is stated in some rows and not others, as once, few, many or a class when expanded.

v_call,j_call,d_call,clone_size,cdr3_aa,cdr3_nt
TRBV11-2,TRBJ1-2,NA,NA,CASSQSTGINYGYTF,TGTGCCAGCAGCCAAAGCACAGGGATTAACTATGGCTACACCTTC
TRBV6-5,TRBJ1-1,NA,once,CASQRGGAEAFF,TGTGCCAGCCAAAGGGGGGGGGCTGAAGCTTTCTTT
TRBV27,TRBJ2-1,TRBD2,NA,CASSFIRSGSKIEQFF,TGTGCCAGCAGTTTTATTCGGAGCGGGAGTAAAATTGAGCAGTTCTTC
TRBV30,TRBJ1-1,NA,NA,CAWSRDGPEAFF,TGTGCCTGGAGTCGGGACGGACCTGAGGCTTTCTTT
TRBV19,TRBJ1-5,TRBD1,few,CASSNTGQGMPQPQHF,TGTGCCAGTAGTAACACGGGACAGGGGATGCCGCAGCCCCAGCATTTT
TRBV6-5,TRBJ1-1,TRBD1,once,CASYRTGTSEAFF,TGTGCCAGCTATAGGACAGGGACGTCTGAAGCTTTCTTT
TRBV10-3,TRBJ2-1,TRBD1,once,CAISDPPGTDYNEQFF,TGTGCCATCAGTGACCCTCCCGGGACAGACTACAATGAGCAGTTCTTC
TRBV5-1,TRBJ2-7,NA,NA,CASSPWQGIPEQYF,TGCGCCAGCAGCCCGTGGCAGGGCATTCCCGAGCAGTACTTC
TRBV28,TRBJ2-1,NA,NA,CASSASGSSYNEQFF,TGTGCCAGCAGCGCCTCGGGGAGCTCCTACAATGAGCAGTTCTTC
TRBV12-2,TRBJ2-3,NA,NA,CASRLGLAGRGTDTQYF,TGTGCAAGTCGCTTAGGGCTAGCGGGAAGGGGCACAGATACGCAGTATTTT
TRBV27,TRBJ2-5,TRBD2,NA,CASSLLAGGETQYF,TGTGCCAGCAGTTTATTAGCGGGGGGAGAGACCCAGTACTTC
TRBV4-3,TRBJ2-7,TRBD2,once,CASSSGLAGAYEQYF,TGCGCCAGCAGCTCGGGACTAGCGGGAGCCTACGAGCAGTACTTC
TRBV30,TRBJ2-5,NA,NA,CAWSVFITVGVGETQYF,TGTGCCTGGAGCGTTTTCATTACCGTTGGGGTCGGAGAGACCCAGTACTTC
TRBV5-5,TRBJ2-3,TRBD1,NA,CASSLGPAGGFTDTQYF,TGTGCCAGCAGCTTGGGACCTGCAGGGGGCTTCACAGATACGCAGTATTTT
TRBV7-2,TRBJ2-7,NA,once,CASSLAPTYEQYF,TGTGCCAGCAGCTTAGCGCCCACGTACGAGCAGTACTTC
TRBV6-5,TRBJ1-1,NA,NA,CASRGLENTEAFF,TGTGCCAGCAGGGGATTAGAGAACACTGAAGCTTTCTTT
TRBV7-2,TRBJ2-7,NA,NA,CASSFDDSGRYF,TGTGCCAGCAGCTTTGATGACTCTGGGCGGTACTTC
TRBV30,TRBJ2-5,NA,NA,CAWSEGGETQYF,TGTGCCTGGAGTGAAGGGGGAGAGACCCAGTACTTC
TRBV30,TRBJ1-1,NA,few,CAWSVGNTEAFF,TGTGCCTGGAGTGTAGGGAACACTGAAGCTTTCTTT
TRBV6-1,TRBJ1-5,NA,NA,CASSESRQFSNQPQHF,TGTGCCAGCAGTGAATCCCGACAGTTTAGCAATCAGCCCCAGCATTTT
TRBV6-1,TRBJ1-5,NA,NA,CASTRTGNQPQHF,TGTGCCAGCACCAGGACAGGCAATCAGCCCCAGCATTTT
TRBV19,TRBJ1-5,TRBD1,once,CASKGQGHPNQPQHF,TGTGCCAGTAAAGGACAGGGCCACCCGAATCAGCCCCAGCATTTT
TRBV11-2,TRBJ2-2,NA,once,CASSFSPTGELFF,TGTGCCAGCAGCTTCAGTCCCACCGGGGAGCTGTTTTTT
TRBV6-4,TRBJ1-1,NA,NA,CASSLQGNTEAFF,TGTGCCAGCAGTTTACAGGGGAACACTGAAGCTTTCTTT
TRBV7-9,TRBJ2-6,TRBD1,NA,CASSLGQGSSGANVLTF,TGTGCCAGCAGCTTAGGACAGGGTTCCTCTGGGGCCAACGTCCTGACTTTC
TRBV29-1,TRBJ1-1,NA,NA,CSVSPPEWLQAEAFF,TGCAGCGTTTCACCCCCAGAGTGGCTACAGGCCGAAGCTTTCTTT
TRBV7-2,TRBJ2-3,TRBD2,once,CASSLGLAGGDTQYF,TGTGCCAGCAGCTTAGGTCTAGCGGGAGGAGATACGCAGTATTTT
TRBV5-6,TRBJ2-5,NA,NA,CASSLGRVGRETQYF,TGTGCCAGCAGCTTGGGAAGGGTAGGACGAGAGACCCAGTACTTC
TRBV19,TRBJ2-7,TRBD2,NA,CASSTGLAGAYEQYF,TGTGCCAGTAGTACGGGACTAGCAGGTGCCTACGAGCAGTACTTC
TRBV27,TRBJ1-2,NA,NA,CASSLDSTRPYTF,TGTGCCAGCAGTTTAGACTCCACGCGCCCCTACACCTTC
TRBV10-3,TRBJ1-2,NA,NA,CAISENWGYTF,TGTGCCATCAGTGAGAACTGGGGCTACACCTTC
TRBV10-1,TRBJ2-1,TRBD2,NA,CASGTGLAGVNEQFF,TGCGCCAGCGGAACGGGACTAGCGGGAGTCAATGAGCAGTTCTTC
TRBV11-1,TRBJ2-5,NA,once,CASSLEGGAPLYF,TGTGCCAGCAGCTTAGAGGGGGGGGCCCCTTTGTACTTC
TRBV7-3,TRBJ2-1,TRBD1,once,CASSFDRAYNEQFF,TGTGCCAGCAGCTTTGACAGGGCGTACAATGAGCAGTTCTTC
TRBV11-2,TRBJ2-2,NA,NA,CASSLLSNTGELFF,TGTGCCAGCAGCTTACTTTCGAACACCGGGGAGCTGTTTTTT
TRBV12-1,TRBJ1-1,NA,NA,CASRGGLLNTEAFF,TGTGCCAGCAGGGGGGGACTGTTGAACACTGAAGCTTTCTTT
TRBV30,TRBJ2-3,TRBD2,NA,CAWSEGLAGAADTQYF,TGTGCCTGGAGTGAGGGACTAGCGGGAGCGGCAGATACGCAGTATTTT
TRBV30,TRBJ1-2,NA,NA,CAWTPQTGYGYTF,TGTGCCTGGACTCCGCAGACAGGCTATGGCTACACCTTC
TRBV25-1,TRBJ2-5,TRBD2,NA,CASSEFKSGRGGTQYF,TGTGCCAGCAGTGAATTCAAAAGCGGGAGAGGGGGGACCCAGTACTTC
TRBV2,TRBJ1-2,NA,NA,CASSETSGGYTF,TGTGCCAGCAGTGAAACCAGTGGGGGCTACACCTTC
TRBV11-3,TRBJ2-5,NA,NA,CASSLLAGETQYF,TGTGCCAGCAGCCTACTGGCGGGGGAGACCCAGTACTTC
TRBV28,TRBJ1-5,NA,NA,CASSLGGGGNQPQHF,TGTGCCAGCAGTTTAGGAGGCGGAGGCAATCAGCCCCAGCATTTT
TRBV19,TRBJ2-1,TRBD2,NA,CASSTTSGVYNEQFF,TGTGCCAGTAGTACCACTAGCGGCGTTTACAATGAGCAGTTCTTC
TRBV5-6,TRBJ2-7,NA,NA,CASSLVNHEQYF,TGTGCCAGCAGCTTGGTAAACCACGAGCAGTACTTC
TRBV10-3,TRBJ2-2,TRBD1,NA,CAIRGQAATGELFF,TGTGCCATCAGGGGACAGGCGGCCACCGGGGAGCTGTTTTTT
TRBV25-1,TRBJ1-1,TRBD1,once,CASTGTGEIEAFF,TGTGCCAGCACTGGGACAGGGGAGATTGAAGCTTTCTTT
TRBV25-1,TRBJ2-7,NA,NA,CASRETGLSSYEQYF,TGTGCCAGCAGGGAGACAGGCTTGAGCTCCTACGAGCAGTACTTC
TRBV5-1,TRBJ2-3,NA,NA,CASSLGGGGEYTQYF,TGCGCCAGCAGCTTAGGTGGCGGGGGCGAATATACGCAGTATTTT
TRBV7-9,TRBJ1-5,NA,NA,CASSTAGDRRPQHF,TGTGCCAGCAGCACCGCAGGGGATAGGCGGCCCCAGCATTTT
TRBV13,TRBJ1-6,NA,NA,CASSLPGAPLHF,TGTGCCAGCAGCCTCCCCGGGGCACCCCTCCACTTT
TRBV19,TRBJ1-6,NA,NA,CASSMVPFSSSPLHF,TGTGCCAGTAGTATGGTCCCCTTCTCTAGTTCACCCCTCCACTTT